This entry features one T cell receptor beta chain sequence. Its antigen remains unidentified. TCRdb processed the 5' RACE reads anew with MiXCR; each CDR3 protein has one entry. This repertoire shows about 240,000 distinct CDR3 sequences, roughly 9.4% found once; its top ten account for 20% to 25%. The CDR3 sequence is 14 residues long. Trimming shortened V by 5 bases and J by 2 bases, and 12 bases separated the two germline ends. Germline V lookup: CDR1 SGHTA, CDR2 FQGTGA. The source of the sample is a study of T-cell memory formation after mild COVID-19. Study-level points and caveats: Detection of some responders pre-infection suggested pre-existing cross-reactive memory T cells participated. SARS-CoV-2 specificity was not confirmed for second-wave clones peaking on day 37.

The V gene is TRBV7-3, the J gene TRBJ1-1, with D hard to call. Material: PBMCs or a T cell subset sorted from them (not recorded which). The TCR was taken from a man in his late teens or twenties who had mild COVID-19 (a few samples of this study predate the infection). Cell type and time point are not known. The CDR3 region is CASSPDGGNTEAFF. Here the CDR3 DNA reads TGTGCCAGCAGCCCCGACGGAGGAAACACTGAAGCTTTCTTT.